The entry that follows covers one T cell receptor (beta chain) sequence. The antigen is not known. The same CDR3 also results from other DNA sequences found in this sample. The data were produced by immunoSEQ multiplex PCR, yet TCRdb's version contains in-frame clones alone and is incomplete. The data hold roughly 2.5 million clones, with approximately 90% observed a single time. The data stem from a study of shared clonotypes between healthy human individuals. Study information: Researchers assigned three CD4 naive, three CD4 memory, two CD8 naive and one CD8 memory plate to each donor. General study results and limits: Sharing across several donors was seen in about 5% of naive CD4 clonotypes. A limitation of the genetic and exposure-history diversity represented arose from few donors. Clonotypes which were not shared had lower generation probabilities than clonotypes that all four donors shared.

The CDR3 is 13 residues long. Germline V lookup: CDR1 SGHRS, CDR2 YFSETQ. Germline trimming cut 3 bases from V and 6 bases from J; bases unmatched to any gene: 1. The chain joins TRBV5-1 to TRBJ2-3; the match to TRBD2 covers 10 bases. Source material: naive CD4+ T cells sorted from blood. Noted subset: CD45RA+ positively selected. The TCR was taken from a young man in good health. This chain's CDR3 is CASSSAGGDTQYF. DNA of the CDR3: TGCGCCAGCAGCTCAGCGGGAGGGGATACGCAGTATTTT.